Listed below are T cell receptor beta chains from one sample, sequenced in a study of T cells after yellow fever vaccination. TCRdb redid the calling of the 5' RACE reads with MiXCR, one entry per CDR3 protein. The data contain around 350,000 distinct CDR3 sequences, 6% to 8% of them singletons. Source: PBMCs, taken 5 days after the yellow fever booster vaccination. The source of these receptors is a man between 25 and 39 years old who received the YFV17D yellow fever vaccine. Each CDR3 is given with its conserved first and last residue. The D gene is left open where the match is weak. Not every row has a clone size; where given, it reads once, few, many or a size class.

>few|NA|TRBJ1-2|TRBV7-9
CASSLVEGDGYTF
TGTGCCAGCAGCTTAGTAGAGGGGGATGGCTACACCTTC
>few|NA|TRBJ1-5|TRBV12-5
CASGLVSGGPQHF
TGTGCTAGTGGTTTGGTATCCGGGGGCCCCCAGCATTTT
>few|NA|TRBJ2-7|TRBV29-1
CSVGSGSYEQYF
TGCAGCGTTGGTTCAGGGTCTTACGAGCAGTACTTC
>NA|NA|TRBJ2-2|TRBV14
CASSRGSKAGELFF
TGTGCCAGCAGCCGAGGGAGTAAGGCCGGGGAGCTGTTTTTT
>many|NA|TRBJ2-2|TRBV5-6
CASSLAPGPRGTGELFF
TGTGCCAGCAGCTTGGCTCCGGGCCCGCGAGGCACCGGGGAGCTGTTTTTT
>NA|NA|TRBJ2-5|TRBV12-3/TRBV12-4
CASTDVGETQYF
TGTGCCAGCACCGACGTCGGAGAGACCCAGTACTTC
>NA|TRBD1|TRBJ2-6|TRBV18
CASSSGTGSGSGANVLTF
TGTGCCAGCTCATCGGGGACAGGTTCGGGCTCTGGGGCCAACGTCCTGACTTTC
>few|NA|TRBJ2-1|TRBV5-1
CASSLDPVNEQFF
TGCGCCAGCAGCTTAGACCCGGTTAATGAGCAGTTCTTC
>NA|TRBD1|TRBJ1-2|TRBV5-6
CASSFVDRGNYGYTF
TGTGCCAGCAGCTTCGTTGACAGGGGGAACTATGGCTACACCTTC
>many|NA|TRBJ2-2|TRBV29-1
CSAQDTGELFF
TGCAGCGCCCAGGACACCGGGGAGCTGTTTTTT
>many|NA|TRBJ2-3|TRBV6-1
CASTSGGTDTQYF
TGTGCCAGTACGAGCGGTGGCACAGATACGCAGTATTTT
>NA|NA|TRBJ2-2|TRBV10-3
CAIGVGGVGTGELFF
TGTGCCATCGGTGTGGGGGGCGTCGGCACCGGGGAGCTGTTTTTT
>few|NA|TRBJ2-6|TRBV7-9
CSSGQGPIGANVLTF
TGTTCGTCGGGGCAGGGCCCGATTGGGGCCAACGTCCTGACTTTC
>few|NA|TRBJ1-4|TRBV11-2
CASSLDTGTLNEKLFF
TGTGCCAGCAGCTTAGATACCGGGACCCTTAATGAAAAACTGTTTTTT
>NA|NA|TRBJ2-7|TRBV20-1
CSARDVGLGEQYF
TGCAGTGCTAGAGACGTGGGTTTGGGTGAGCAGTACTTC
>few|NA|TRBJ2-3|TRBV7-2
CASQVGGDTQYF
TGTGCCAGCCAAGTTGGTGGAGATACGCAGTATTTT
>few|TRBD2|TRBJ2-7|TRBV20-1
CSALAGAYEQYF
TGCAGTGCCCTAGCGGGAGCCTACGAGCAGTACTTC
>NA|NA|TRBJ2-6|TRBV30
CAWMGWVNSGANVLTF
TGTGCCTGGATGGGATGGGTAAACTCTGGGGCCAACGTCCTGACTTTC
>many|NA|TRBJ2-1|TRBV4-3
CASSQDLRYNEQFF
TGCGCCAGCAGCCAAGATCTTCGTTACAATGAGCAGTTCTTC
>many|NA|TRBJ2-3|TRBV12-3/TRBV12-4
CASMVQGSTDTQYF
TGTGCCAGCATGGTCCAGGGGAGCACAGATACGCAGTATTTT
>NA|NA|TRBJ2-5|TRBV7-2
CASTDRNQETQYF
TGTGCCAGCACTGACAGAAACCAAGAGACCCAGTACTTC
>few|TRBD2|TRBJ2-1|TRBV5-1
CASSLTSGRESYNEQFF
TGCGCCAGCAGCTTGACTAGCGGGAGGGAGTCCTACAATGAGCAGTTCTTC
>many|NA|TRBJ2-6|TRBV7-2
CASSLDAGANVLTF
TGTGCCAGCAGCTTAGACGCTGGGGCCAACGTCCTGACTTTC
>few|NA|TRBJ1-4|TRBV12-3/TRBV12-4
CASQEGLGAEKLFF
TGTGCCAGCCAAGAGGGGTTGGGGGCTGAAAAACTGTTTTTT
>many|NA|TRBJ2-3|TRBV7-2
CASSLGLEPGTQYF
TGTGCCAGCAGCTTAGGCCTCGAGCCGGGTACGCAGTATTTT
>NA|NA|TRBJ2-7|TRBV12-3/TRBV12-4
CASRPTGTYDQYF
TGTGCCAGCAGACCAACAGGGACCTACGATCAGTACTTC
>NA|TRBD2|TRBJ2-3|TRBV20-1
CSATGLAGSDTQYF
TGCAGTGCTACAGGACTAGCGGGGTCGGATACGCAGTATTTT
>few|NA|TRBJ1-1|TRBV6-5
CASSYYYQNTEAFF
TGTGCCAGCAGTTATTATTATCAGAACACTGAAGCTTTCTTT
>few|NA|TRBJ1-6|TRBV5-1
CASSLQGRGSPLHF
TGCGCCAGCAGCTTGCAGGGACGGGGTTCACCCCTCCACTTT
>many|NA|TRBJ1-1|TRBV12-3/TRBV12-4
CASSFGLETEAFF
TGTGCCAGCAGTTTTGGGTTGGAGACTGAAGCTTTCTTT
>NA|NA|TRBJ2-1|TRBV11-2
CASSLVHVYNEQFF
TGTGCCAGCAGCTTAGTTCACGTATACAATGAGCAGTTCTTC
>NA|NA|TRBJ1-1|TRBV2
CASGQLKGEAFF
TGTGCCTCAGGACAGCTGAAGGGGGAAGCTTTCTTT
>few|TRBD1|TRBJ2-2|TRBV18
CASTGQTTGELFF
TGTGCCAGCACGGGACAGACGACCGGGGAGCTGTTTTTT
>few|NA|TRBJ2-5|TRBV18
CASSPTILETQYF
TGTGCCAGCTCACCCACGATATTGGAGACCCAGTACTTC
>few|NA|TRBJ1-2|TRBV5-1
CASSLEISGTHGYTF
TGCGCCAGCAGCTTAGAAATTTCAGGGACCCATGGCTACACCTTC
>NA|NA|TRBJ1-1|TRBV29-1
CSVGDRDTEAFF
TGCAGCGTTGGGGACCGAGACACTGAAGCTTTCTTT
>many|TRBD2|TRBJ2-4|TRBV4-3
CASSQTTSGTKNIQYF
TGCGCCAGCAGCCAAACGACTAGCGGCACCAAAAACATTCAGTACTTC
>many|NA|TRBJ2-7|TRBV7-6
CASSFLGGTSYEQYF
TGTGCCAGCAGCTTCCTCGGAGGCACCTCCTACGAGCAGTACTTC
>few|NA|TRBJ2-3|TRBV10-3
CAISDGQYATDTQYF
TGTGCCATCAGTGATGGTCAGTATGCCACAGATACGCAGTATTTT
>few|TRBD2|TRBJ2-1|TRBV11-2
CASSFLGIDSGRTYNEQFF
TGTGCCAGCAGCTTCCTAGGGATTGACAGCGGGAGGACGTACAATGAGCAGTTCTTC
>many|TRBD1|TRBJ2-7|TRBV5-1
CASAPGQGPYEQYF
TGCGCCAGCGCTCCGGGACAGGGCCCCTACGAGCAGTACTTC
>NA|NA|TRBJ2-3|TRBV7-2
CASSLYVDSTDTQYF
TGTGCCAGCAGCCTATACGTAGACTCCACAGATACGCAGTATTTT
>many|TRBD1|TRBJ2-5|TRBV24-1
CATSDQGAETQYF
TGTGCCACCAGTGACCAGGGGGCAGAGACCCAGTACTTC
>NA|TRBD1|TRBJ2-1|TRBV20-1
CSATNQGESFREQFF
TGCAGTGCTACCAATCAGGGGGAGTCTTTCCGTGAGCAGTTCTTC
>NA|NA|TRBJ2-5|TRBV29-1
CSVVRGGKETQYF
TGCAGCGTTGTTCGCGGGGGCAAAGAGACCCAGTACTTC
>few|TRBD2|TRBJ2-1|TRBV5-5
CASSISGTLYNEQFF
TGTGCCAGCAGCATTAGCGGGACCTTATACAATGAGCAGTTCTTC
>NA|NA|TRBJ2-1|TRBV7-2
CASNTQYNEQFF
TGTGCCAGCAACACCCAGTACAATGAGCAGTTCTTC
>many|TRBD2|TRBJ2-7|TRBV24-1
CATSTFSGAHHEQYF
TGTGCCACCAGCACCTTTAGCGGGGCCCACCACGAGCAGTACTTC
>NA|TRBD1|TRBJ2-7|TRBV11-2
CASSLDLETGAYEQYF
TGTGCCAGCAGCTTAGATCTCGAGACAGGGGCCTACGAGCAGTACTTC
>few|TRBD2|TRBJ2-7|TRBV6-2/TRBV6-3
CASSSLGAGGPYEQYF
TGTGCCAGCAGTTCCCTAGGAGCGGGAGGGCCCTACGAGCAGTACTTC
>few|TRBD2|TRBJ2-1|TRBV23-1
CASSQDGLGCGSTSYNEQFF
TGCGCCAGCAGTCAGGATGGTTTGGGGTGCGGGAGCACATCCTACAATGAGCAGTTCTTC
>many|NA|TRBJ2-3|TRBV10-3
CAISEINPSTDTQYF
TGTGCCATCAGCGAGATTAACCCAAGCACAGATACGCAGTATTTT
>few|NA|TRBJ1-5|TRBV12-3/TRBV12-4
CASSLLGGDQPQHF
TGTGCCAGCAGTTTACTGGGGGGAGATCAGCCCCAGCATTTT